These 9 T cell receptor beta chains originate from one sample sequenced in a study of T cell clones after liver transplantation. Clones were sequenced by immunoSEQ multiplex PCR, and TCRdb holds only the in-frame ones, with some missing. Among some 59,000 clones listed, 60% to 75% were seen once. Sample: CD4+ T cells from blood, taken at the 22-month timepoint. The origin of the receptors is a human patient who received a liver transplant. The T cells may partly be graft donor cells.

This chain connects TRBV5-1 to TRBJ2-1, with TRBD2 as a possible D gene (5 bases). The V end lost 3 bases, the J end lost 0 bases, and 13 bases lay between the germline ends. The germline V gene has CDR1 SGHRS and CDR2 YFSETQ. This CDR3 contains 16 residues. CDR3 amino acids: CASSSTSGVSYNEQFF. Written as DNA, the CDR3 is TGCGCCAGCAGCTCAACAAGCGGAGTCTCCTACAATGAGCAGTTCTTC.

The chain links TRBV12-5 to TRBJ2-3; TRBD1 matches 8 bases. The CDR3 loop spans 16 amino acids. From germline, CDR1 is LGHNT and CDR2 FRNRAP. The junction had 12 bases not matched to a gene; V was cut back by 7 bases and J by 3 bases. The CDR3 is CASARVTGGETDTQYF. CDR3 bases: TGTGCTAGTGCACGAGTAACAGGGGGAGAAACAGATACGCAGTATTTT.

V and J are TRBV2 and TRBJ2-3; no definite D call. V was shortened by 4 bases and J by 2 bases, with 4 bases between the two germline ends. There are 12 residues in the CDR3. From germline, CDR1 is SNHLY and CDR2 FYNNEI. CDR3 nucleotide sequence: TGTGCCAGCAGTGTTCACACAGATACGCAGTATTTT. It yields the protein CASSVHTDTQYF.

This clone was detected a few times. The chain couples TRBV5-8 to TRBJ2-5, with D possibly being TRBD1 (6 bases). CDR3 length equals 11 residues. Germline loops: CDR1 SGHTS, CDR2 YDEGEE. Trimming shortened V by 7 bases and J by 3 bases, and 7 bases separated the two germline ends. In nucleotides, the CDR3 is TGTGCCAGCGGGGGCGAAGAGACCCAGTACTTC. Translating it yields CASGGEETQYF.

J is TRBJ2-1 and V is TRBV13; D tentatively fits TRBD1 or TRBD2 (5 bases each). Trimming took off 5 bases at V and 9 bases at J, with 20 bases between the two ends. The CDR3 sequence is 15 residues long. CDR1 PRHDT and CDR2 FYEKMQ come from the germline V gene (reference sequence). CDR3 bases: TGTGCCAGCAGCCCTACCGGGGCCGTTGCAGTTGAGCAGTTCTTC. It codes for CASSPTGAVAVEQFF.

V is TRBV15 and J is TRBJ1-5; D is undetermined. The CDR3 spans 16 residues. Germline V gene data show CDR1 as LNHNV and CDR2 as YYDKDF (reference sequence). Between the trimmed V and J ends, which lost 0 bases and 4 bases, there was a span of 13 bases. The CDR3 region has the DNA TGTGCCACCAGCAGAGATCACGGACGGTTAAATCAGCCCCAGCATTTT. Its translation: CATSRDHGRLNQPQHF.

This rearrangement joins TRBV19 to TRBJ2-2; the D gene is possibly TRBD1 (6 bases). Per the germline V gene, CDR1 is LNHDA and CDR2 is SQIVND (reference sequence). The CDR3 covers 15 residues. V gave up 3 bases and J gave up 5 bases, with 13 bases separating them. CDR3 DNA: TGTGCCAGTAGTATGCTGGGACACAGGACCGGGGAGCTGTTTTTT. Translated, it gives CASSMLGHRTGELFF.

The CDR3 nucleotides are TGTGCCAGCAGGGGGGACAGGGGAGCCACTGAAGCTTTCTTT. This sequence encodes CASRGDRGATEAFF. The J gene is TRBJ1-1, the V gene TRBV7-3; 10 nucleotides match TRBD1. Looked up from germline, CDR1 is SGHTA and CDR2 is FQGTGA. V lost 6 bases to trimming and J lost 4 bases; unmatched junction nucleotides: 5. The CDR3 consists of 14 residues.

The chain combines TRBV28 with TRBJ1-1; D remains ambiguous. Germline V gives CDR1 MDHEN, CDR2 SYDVKM. V was trimmed by 4 bases and J by 3 bases, leaving 0 bases between them. The CDR3 is 10 residues long. The CDR3 bases are TGTGCCAGCAGTTACACTGAAGCTTTCTTT. This translates into CASSYTEAFF.